This section outlines one T cell receptor beta chain sequence together with its context. Its antigen is currently unknown. Between the trimmed V and J ends, which lost 5 bases and 5 bases, there was a span of 15 bases. In germline, CDR1 is PRHDT, CDR2 FYEKMQ (reference sequence). There are 14 residues in the CDR3. Libraries were prepared by immunoSEQ multiplex PCR; TCRdb keeps only in-frame clonotypes and omits some of them. The top ten hold roughly 29% of the sample, which has some 140,000 clones, 70% to 85% seen once. This entry belongs to a study of cytomegalovirus exposure and HLA in healthy donors. Looking at the study overall: The approximately 120 validation repertoires and the approximately 700 first-cohort repertoires shared a platform, a later analysis reported.

Findings of the study overall: TCR beta chains numbering 164 were designated cytomegalovirus-associated.

The sequenced sample was PBMCs. The chain uses TRBV13 and TRBJ1-2, with no clear D. This sequence originates from a man aged 30 to 39 in good health and CMV-seropositive. The CDR3 nucleotides read TGTGCCAGCAGCCAAAGACTGCAACGATATGGCTACACCTTC. Protein product: CASSQRLQRYGYTF.